These 18 T cell receptor beta chains were all obtained from the same sample, sequenced in a study of Ad26.COV2.S vaccination and SARS-CoV-2 variants. Treatment here: some 19 received Ad26.COV2.S at low or high dose, single or two shots; 5 received placebo; per-sample allocation not given. At day 63 after the first vaccine or placebo injection, samples were drawn. The table came from immunoSEQ multiplex PCR; TCRdb's copy has only in-frame clones and leaves some out. The data hold some 480,000 clones, with 87% observed a single time. The sample was peripheral blood, taken in a trial of Ad26.COV2.S vaccine versus placebo. These receptors were taken from a person aged 18-60 years who received the Ad26.COV2.S COVID-19 vaccine or a placebo.

The V and J genes are TRBV7-9 and TRBJ1-2; D remains ambiguous. The germline gives CDR1 SEHNR, CDR2 FQNEAQ (reference sequence). V was trimmed by 2 bases and J by 0 bases, leaving 10 bases between them. CDR3 length: 15 amino acids. The CDR3 loop is CASSLLTSANYGYTF. The CDR3 bases are TGTGCCAGCAGCTTACTGACATCTGCTAACTATGGCTACACCTTC.

The rearrangement links TRBV6-2 or TRBV6-3 to TRBJ2-2; D gene ambiguous. Per the germline V gene, CDR1 is MNHEY and CDR2 is SVGEGT. The V gene lost 4 bases and the J gene lost 1 base, with 4 bases spanning the gap. The CDR3 spans 13 residues. The CDR3 is CASSFGNTGELFF. The CDR3, as DNA: TGTGCCAGCAGTTTTGGGAACACCGGGGAGCTGTTTTTT.

This chain links TRBV7-9 with TRBJ2-1; TRBD2 aligns across 11 bases. The V gene's germline CDR1 is SEHNR and CDR2 FQNEAQ (reference sequence). J gave up 2 bases and V 5 bases, and 11 bases lay outside the gene matches. The CDR3 loop spans 18 amino acids. The CDR3 is CASSLSSGRARTYNEQFF. CDR3 in DNA: TGTGCCAGCAGCCTAAGTAGCGGGAGGGCCAGAACCTACAATGAGCAGTTCTTC. The whole variable domain, filled in from reference TRBV7-9 and TRBJ2-1, reads DTGVSQNPRHKITKRGQNVTFRCDPISEHNRLYWYRQTLGQGPEFLTYFQNEAQLEKSRLLSDRFSAERPKGSFSTLEIQRTEQGDSAMYLCASSLSSGRARTYNEQFFGPGTRLTVL.

This chain joins TRBV28 and TRBJ1-1, with unresolved D. Germline CDR1 is MDHEN and CDR2 is SYDVKM. Trimming cost V 6 bases and J 3 bases, with 14 bases left between them. The CDR3 runs 14 residues. The CDR3 is CASSLVQLYTEAFF. As DNA, the CDR3 is TGTGCCAGCAGCCTCGTACAGTTGTACACTGAAGCTTTCTTT.

This clone was picked up one time. The chain joins TRBV2 to TRBJ2-3; possible D gene TRBD1, 6 bases. V was cut by 7 bases and J by 1 base, with 15 bases left in between. The CDR3 runs to 15 residues. In germline, CDR1 is SNHLY, CDR2 FYNNEI. CDR3 nucleotides: TGTGCCAGCAATAGGGACATTGCCGGCACAGATACGCAGTATTTT. Translated, it gives CASNRDIAGTDTQYF. Complete variable domain (other parts from reference TRBV2 and TRBJ2-3): EPEVTQTPSHQVTQMGQEVILRCVPISNHLYFYWYRQILGQKVEFLVSFYNNEISEKSEIFDDQFSVERPDGSNFTLKIRSTKLEDSAMYFCASNRDIAGTDTQYFGPGTRLTVL.

The chain employs TRBV19 and TRBJ2-7, with 8 bases that match TRBD2. Germline V gene data show CDR1 as LNHDA and CDR2 as SQIVND (reference sequence). This CDR3 is 15 amino acids long. The J segment lost 1 base and the V segment lost 6 bases, leaving 8 bases of the junction unmatched. CDR3 in amino acids: CASSRGGRASYEQYF. The CDR3 bases are TGTGCCAGTAGCCGGGGGGGAAGGGCATCCTACGAGCAGTACTTC.

The chain carries TRBV6-6 and TRBJ1-5, with D uncertain. The CDR3 is 15 amino acids. Between the trimmed V and J ends, which lost 5 bases and 5 bases, there was a span of 16 bases. Looked up from germline, CDR1 is MNHNY and CDR2 is SVGAGI (reference sequence). The CDR3 DNA sequence: TGTGCCAGCAGTCGGTGGCAGGTTACGGATCAGCCCCAGCATTTT. Protein: CASSRWQVTDQPQHF.

The V call is TRBV5-4, the J call TRBJ2-2; the D is unclear. The CDR3 is 15 residues long. The germline gives CDR1 SGHNT, CDR2 YYREEE (reference sequence). V lost 1 base and J 3 bases, leaving 10 bases between the germline ends. CDR3 in DNA: TGTGCCAGCAGCTTGCCCAAACCGGACACCGGGGAGCTGTTTTTT. It encodes CASSLPKPDTGELFF.

The gene calls are TRBV2 and TRBJ2-3, with 7 bases lining up with TRBD1. The germline V gene has CDR1 SNHLY and CDR2 FYNNEI. This CDR3 has 14 amino acids. Losses at the gene ends were 7 bases for V and 5 bases for J; bases not matched to a gene: 9. The CDR3 DNA sequence: TGTGCCAGCAATCCCGGGACAGTAGGAGATACGCAGTATTTT. Translated: CASNPGTVGDTQYF.

The chain links TRBV6-5 to TRBJ1-4, with TRBD1 as a possible D gene (5 bases). V was cut by 0 bases and J by 1 base, with 6 bases left in between. Per the germline V gene, CDR1 is MNHEY and CDR2 is SVGAGI. The CDR3 is made up of 15 amino acids. As DNA, the CDR3 is TGTGCCAGCAGTTACTCCCAGGGAACTAATGAAAAACTGTTTTTT. It specifies CASSYSQGTNEKLFF.

The V call is TRBV27, the J call TRBJ1-5; D perhaps matches TRBD1 (5 bases). V shed 4 bases and J shed 7 bases, with 14 bases lying between them. Germline V CDR1 and CDR2: MNHEY, SMNVEV (reference sequence). The CDR3 has 14 residues. For the CDR3, the DNA is TGTGCCAGCAGTTCCCAGGGTTCCTGGCAGCCCCAGCATTTT. It encodes CASSSQGSWQPQHF.

V and J are TRBV5-1 and TRBJ2-3; 9 bases line up with TRBD1. Trimming at V came to 4 bases and at J to 2 bases, leaving 2 bases not matched to a gene. The CDR3 runs to 14 residues. In germline, CDR1 is SGHRS, CDR2 YFSETQ. CDR3 in DNA: TGCGCCAGCAGCAGGGACAGGGTCACAGATACGCAGTATTTT. Protein product: CASSRDRVTDTQYF.

This rearrangement joins TRBV5-6 to TRBJ2-2; TRBD2 agrees at 8 bases. The trim removed 6 bases at V and 1 base at J, leaving 8 bases unmatched. CDR1 is SGHDT, CDR2 YYEEEE, per germline. The CDR3 length is 16 residues. The CDR3 DNA reads as TGTGCCAGCACTCTGGGAAGCGGGAGGAACACCGGGGAGCTGTTTTTT. Translating it yields CASTLGSGRNTGELFF.

CDR3 bases: TGTGCCAGCAGCTCCCCTAGCGGGGGGTACAATGAGCAGTTCTTC. Its protein product is CASSSPSGGYNEQFF. V usage is TRBV9 and J usage is TRBJ2-1; 11 bases align to TRBD2. CDR3 length: 15 residues. V dropped 4 bases and J dropped 4; count of bases not matched to a gene: 4. Germline values: CDR1 SGDLS, CDR2 YYNGEE.

This clone was picked up one time. V usage is TRBV19 and J usage is TRBJ2-7; 7 nucleotides agree with TRBD1. Per germline, CDR1 LNHDA and CDR2 SQIVND (reference sequence). This CDR3 is built from 14 residues. V shed 5 bases, J shed 3 bases, and the junction held 7 bases outside the gene matches. The CDR3: CASSLQGQDYEQYF. The CDR3 coding sequence is TGTGCCAGTAGTCTCCAAGGACAGGACTACGAGCAGTACTTC.

The V and J genes are TRBV6-6 and TRBJ2-5; D may correspond to TRBD1 or TRBD2 (5 bases each). V was cut by 7 bases and J by 5 bases, with 20 bases left in between. This CDR3 comprises 15 residues. Per the germline V gene, CDR1 is MNHNY and CDR2 is SVGAGI (reference sequence). CDR3 protein: CASIRGEIDAETQYF. In DNA, the CDR3 is TGTGCCAGCATTAGAGGGGAGATTGATGCGGAGACCCAGTACTTC.

The count of this clone is one. The chain recombines TRBV11-2 with TRBJ2-1; TRBD1 or TRBD2 may be the D gene (5 bases each). Germline V gene data show CDR1 as SGHAT and CDR2 as FQNNGV. V was cut by 5 bases and J by 10 bases, with 18 bases left in between. The CDR3 consists of 14 residues. The CDR3 loop reads CASSPLRGPPEQFF. CDR3 nucleotide sequence: TGTGCCAGCAGCCCTCTCCGGGGACCGCCGGAGCAGTTCTTC.

The gene calls are TRBV12-3 or TRBV12-4 and TRBJ2-7; possible D gene TRBD2, 6 bases. This CDR3 contains 13 residues. The germline V and J ends were trimmed by 6 bases and 6 bases, with 15 bases remaining between them. Here the CDR3 DNA reads TGTGCCAGCAGACGGCTCGGGGGAGGCGAGCAGTACTTC. Translated, it gives CASRRLGGGEQYF.